Each of the 19 T cell receptor beta chains below was sequenced from the same sample in a study of T cell responses to AZD1222 COVID-19 vaccine. Profiling relied on immunoSEQ multiplex PCR, and the TCRdb table lists in-frame clones only, not all of them. The table lists more than 150,000 clones, 75% to 90% of them singletons. The sample was peripheral blood, taken on day 0 of MenACWY control vaccination. The receptors here all came from an adult in good health.

This clone was detected once. V usage is TRBV9 and J usage is TRBJ2-7, with 12 nucleotides matching TRBD2. The CDR3 has 14 amino acids. J gave up 6 bases and V 3 bases, and 4 bases lay outside the gene matches. Germline CDR1 SGDLS, CDR2 YYNGEE. The CDR3 region has the DNA TGTGCCAGCAGCGCGACGACTAGCGGGGGCGAGCAGTACTTC. Translated, it gives CASSATTSGGEQYF.

The genes are TRBV24-1 and TRBJ1-2, with D perhaps matching TRBD1 (6 bases). V was trimmed by 4 bases and J by 1 base, leaving 9 bases between them. The CDR3 covers 14 residues. The germline V gene encodes CDR1 KGHDR and CDR2 SFDVKD. For the CDR3, the DNA is TGTGCCACCAGTGACTCGGACAGTAACTATGGCTACACCTTC. Translating it yields CATSDSDSNYGYTF.

The V and J genes are TRBV5-5 and TRBJ1-2; D not certain. CDR1 is SGHKS and CDR2 is YYEKEE in the germline V gene (reference sequence). V lost 9 bases and J 4 bases, leaving 16 bases between the germline ends. The CDR3 loop spans 13 amino acids. CDR3 sequence reads: CATAGDRVYGYTF. Here the CDR3 DNA reads TGTGCCACCGCAGGCGACCGTGTCTATGGCTACACCTTC.

The chain is built from TRBV4-1 and TRBJ1-5, with no clear D. V was pared by 1 base and J by 3 bases, with 7 bases between. The germline V gene has CDR1 MGHRA and CDR2 YSYEKL. The CDR3 totals 14 residues. The CDR3 bases are TGCGCCAGCAGCCAAGTAGTTCTCAATCAGCCCCAGCATTTT. Protein sequence: CASSQVVLNQPQHF.

The CDR3 DNA follows: TGTGCCAGCAGGATCTCGGGACTAGTTCGCGAGCAGTACTTC. Its translation is CASRISGLVREQYF. This sequence joins TRBV6-5 and TRBJ2-7; 8 bases line up with TRBD2. The CDR3 totals 14 residues. Trimming cost V 6 bases and J 6 bases; bases outside gene matches: 10. From germline, CDR1 is MNHEY and CDR2 SVGAGI.

The genes are TRBV27 and TRBJ2-5; D not certain. Trimming removed 5 bases from V and 4 bases from J, with 14 bases in between. Germline V gene data show CDR1 as MNHEY and CDR2 as SMNVEV (reference sequence). The CDR3 totals 14 residues. The CDR3 DNA is TGTGCCAGCAGTCAAAACCCCTTTCTAGAGACCCAGTACTTC. The encoded protein is CASSQNPFLETQYF.

CDR3 loop: CASSLAPGGYGYTF. The CDR3 nucleotides read TGTGCCAGCAGCTTAGCTCCGGGGGGGTATGGCTACACCTTC. The chain joins TRBV13 to TRBJ1-2, with D possibly matching TRBD1 (5 bases). Per the germline V gene, CDR1 is PRHDT and CDR2 is FYEKMQ (reference sequence). V was trimmed by 1 base and J by 5 bases, leaving 11 bases between them. The CDR3 is made up of 14 amino acids.

This clone was detected only a few times. The gene calls are TRBV6-2 or TRBV6-3 and TRBJ1-5; possible D gene TRBD1, 5 bases. Germline loops: CDR1 MNHEY, CDR2 SVGEGT. CDR3 length: 14 residues. The V and J ends lost 3 bases and 3 bases respectively, with 9 bases between them. CDR3 region: CASSYGGDNQPQHF. The CDR3, as DNA: TGTGCCAGCAGTTATGGAGGGGACAATCAGCCCCAGCATTTT.

The chain uses TRBV27 and TRBJ2-7; no clear D. The CDR3 runs to 14 residues. The germline CDR1 and CDR2 sequences are MNHEY and SMNVEV (reference sequence). V lost 0 bases and J 3 bases, leaving 9 bases between the germline ends. The CDR3 region is CASSLSVRGYEQYF. CDR3 bases: TGTGCCAGCAGTTTATCGGTCCGAGGCTACGAGCAGTACTTC.

The genes are TRBV27 and TRBJ2-7, with a possible D match to TRBD1 (5 bases). CDR3 size: 14 residues. Trimming shortened V by 7 bases and J by 4 bases, and 17 bases separated the two germline ends. Per the germline V gene, CDR1 is MNHEY and CDR2 is SMNVEV (reference sequence). CDR3 amino acids: CASKARGRPYEQYF. Here the CDR3 DNA reads TGTGCCAGCAAAGCTAGGGGCCGCCCTTACGAGCAGTACTTC.

CDR3 in amino acids: CASSPRLVSLREAFF. DNA of the CDR3: TGTGCCAGTAGTCCCCGGTTGGTGTCCCTTAGGGAAGCTTTCTTT. The rearrangement uses TRBV19 and TRBJ1-1; no firm D call. The V gene's germline CDR1 is LNHDA and CDR2 SQIVND (reference sequence). Trimming left V 5 bases short and J 8 bases short, with 21 bases between. The CDR3 contains 15 residues.

The genes are TRBV29-1 and TRBJ2-1, with D maybe TRBD1 (6 bases). The germline gives CDR1 SQVTM, CDR2 ANQGSEA. The CDR3 is 15 residues long. V gave up 4 bases and J gave up 0 bases, with 13 bases separating them. The CDR3, as DNA: TGCAGCGTTGGCGATACAGGGAGCTCCTACAATGAGCAGTTCTTC. It yields the protein CSVGDTGSSYNEQFF.

The chain joins TRBV29-1 to TRBJ2-4; tentative D call: TRBD1 (6 bases). This CDR3 contains 11 residues. Germline-derived CDR1 and CDR2 are SQVTM and ANQGSEA. V was cut by 3 bases and J by 7 bases, with 7 bases left in between. CDR3 sequence: CSVDRGNIQYF. The CDR3 nucleotides read TGCAGCGTTGACAGGGGTAACATTCAGTACTTC.

A few counts support this clone. The chain has TRBV6-5 and TRBJ1-6; 9 bases map to TRBD1. V was pared by 6 bases and J by 8 bases, with 8 bases of the junction left unmatched. Germline lookup yields CDR1 MNHEY and CDR2 SVGAGI. There are 15 residues in the CDR3. CDR3 in amino acids: CASRNLRQGDSPLHF. The DNA of the CDR3 is TGTGCCAGCAGAAATCTCCGACAGGGGGATTCACCCCTCCACTTT.

This chain links TRBV5-5 with TRBJ2-7; 10 nucleotides align to TRBD1. CDR3 size: 15 residues. The J segment lost 2 bases and the V segment lost 5 bases, leaving 7 bases of the junction unmatched. Germline V gene data show CDR1 as SGHKS and CDR2 as YYEKEE (reference sequence). CDR3 region: CASRTGTGDPYEQYF. The CDR3 DNA sequence: TGTGCCAGCAGAACCGGGACAGGGGATCCCTACGAGCAGTACTTC. Full variable domain (missing parts from reference TRBV5-5 and TRBJ2-7): DAGVTQSPTHLIKTRGQQVTLRCSPISGHKSVSWYQQVLGQGPQFIFQYYEKEERGRGNFPDRFSARQFPNYSSELNVNALLLGDSALYLCASRTGTGDPYEQYFGPGTRLTVT.

The chain joins TRBV6-1 to TRBJ2-5; TRBD2 matches at 9 bases. The CDR3 is made up of 15 amino acids. The V segment lost 3 bases and the J segment 4 bases; nucleotides outside the gene matches: 6. Germline CDR1 reads MNHNS; CDR2 reads SASEGT. This chain's CDR3 is CASSELRGGIETQYF. CDR3 bases: TGTGCCAGCAGTGAGTTGCGGGGGGGCATAGAGACCCAGTACTTC.

This clone was recorded once. The chain links TRBV14 to TRBJ2-2; 9 nucleotides align to TRBD2. Trimming removed 0 bases from V and 6 bases from J; junction bases left unmatched: 5. The CDR3 has 16 residues. Germline CDR1 is SGHDN and CDR2 is FVKESK. CDR3 residues: CASSQDSAGGPGELFF. CDR3 nucleotides: TGTGCCAGCAGCCAAGATTCAGCGGGGGGACCCGGGGAGCTGTTTTTT. The full variable domain, completed using reference TRBV14 and TRBJ2-2, is EAGVTQFPSHSVIEKGQTVTLRCDPISGHDNLYWYRRVMGKEIKFLLHFVKESKQDESGMPNNRFLAERTGGTYSTLKVQPAELEDSGVYFCASSQDSAGGPGELFFGEGSRLTVL.

The chain recombines TRBV11-1 with TRBJ2-2, with D perhaps TRBD1 (6 bases). Per the germline V gene, CDR1 is SGHAT and CDR2 is FQDESV (reference sequence). V lost 3 bases and J lost 2, with 7 bases in between. The CDR3 has 14 residues. CDR3 coding DNA: TGTGCCAGCAGCTTGGGACAAAACACCGGGGAGCTGTTTTTT. Translating it yields CASSLGQNTGELFF. The full variable domain, in which reference TRBV11-1 and TRBJ2-2 provide the parts outside the CDR3, is EAEVAQSPRYKITEKSQAVAFWCDPISGHATLYWYRQILGQGPELLVQFQDESVVDDSQLPKDRFSAERLKGVDSTLKIQPAELGDSAMYLCASSLGQNTGELFFGEGSRLTVL.

The chain uses TRBV24-1 and TRBJ1-4, with D possibly being TRBD1 (5 bases). CDR3 size: 16 residues. V was clipped by 4 bases and J by 0 bases, with 11 bases between them. From germline, CDR1 is KGHDR and CDR2 SFDVKD. The CDR3 is CATSESGTATNEKLFF. CDR3 DNA: TGTGCCACCAGTGAATCTGGGACTGCAACTAATGAAAAACTGTTTTTT.